The 29 T cell receptor beta chains below were found in one sample sequenced in a study of CD8 T cells in ankylosing spondylitis. These receptors have no identified antigens. One entry per CDR3 protein, called by TCRdb with MiXCR from the 5' RACE reads. This table holds roughly 670,000 distinct CDR3 sequences, 15% to 20% found once. Findings and limits, study-wide: Typical of ankylosing spondylitis blood, it appeared, was a TCR beta motif of 7 or 8 highly homologous variants.

The sequenced sample consisted of blood, either unsorted or a sorted T cell fraction (not recorded which). The receptors were gathered from a male donor with ankylosing spondylitis.

The chain couples TRBV11-2 to TRBJ1-1; 8 bases fit TRBD1. Per germline, CDR1 SGHAT and CDR2 FQNNGV. The CDR3 loop spans 13 amino acids. The J segment lost 6 bases and the V segment lost 2 bases, leaving 2 bases of the junction unmatched. The CDR3 protein is CASSLSGGSEAFF. The DNA for the CDR3 is TGTGCCAGCAGCTTATCAGGGGGCTCTGAAGCTTTCTTT. The full variable domain, completed using reference TRBV11-2 and TRBJ1-1, is EAGVAQSPRYKIIEKRQSVAFWCNPISGHATLYWYQQILGQGPKLLIQFQNNGVVDDSQLPKDRFSAERLKGVDSTLKIQPAKLEDSAVYLCASSLSGGSEAFFGQGTRLTVV.

This clonotype was recorded a few times. V and J are TRBV5-1 and TRBJ2-5; 9 nucleotides match TRBD2. This CDR3 has 18 amino acids. The V and J ends lost 0 bases and 2 bases, in that order; junction bases with no gene match: 11. Per the germline V gene, CDR1 is SGHRS and CDR2 is YFSETQ. DNA of the CDR3: TGCGCCAGCAGCTTGGTTGGCCTAGCGGGGACCCTGCAAGAGACCCAGTACTTC. Translated, it gives CASSLVGLAGTLQETQYF.

There are many counts of this clonotype. The V gene is TRBV29-1, the J gene TRBJ1-2; D remains ambiguous. Trimming pared 2 bases from V and 4 bases from J, leaving 14 bases between. In germline, CDR1 is SQVTM, CDR2 ANQGSEA. This CDR3 comprises 14 residues. The CDR3: CSVENPGAGYGYTF. DNA of the CDR3: TGCAGCGTTGAAAACCCAGGCGCCGGCTATGGCTACACCTTC.

In its sample, this clonotype was seen a few times. The rearrangement links TRBV5-1 to TRBJ1-1; TRBD1 is a possible D gene (5 bases). The V and J ends lost 4 bases and 9 bases respectively, with 16 bases between them. The CDR3 runs 13 residues. The germline V gene encodes CDR1 SGHRS and CDR2 YFSETQ. This CDR3 is CASSGGPQEKAFF. The CDR3 nucleotides read TGCGCCAGCAGCGGGGGACCTCAGGAGAAAGCTTTCTTT. Filled out from reference TRBV5-1 and TRBJ1-1, the complete variable domain reads KAGVTQTPRYLIKTRGQQVTLSCSPISGHRSVSWYQQTPGQGLQFLFEYFSETQRNKGNFPGRFSGRQFSNSRSEMNVSTLELGDSALYLCASSGGPQEKAFFGQGTRLTVV.

The chain couples TRBV4-1 to TRBJ2-2, with a weak D call TRBD1 (6 bases). The CDR3 contains 14 residues. Germline V CDR1 and CDR2: MGHRA, YSYEKL. Trimming removed 6 bases at V and 5 bases at J, with 13 bases between. CDR3 in amino acids: CASSHSTGTGELFF. Here the CDR3 DNA reads TGCGCCAGCAGTCATAGTACAGGGACCGGGGAGCTGTTTTTT.

The chain joins TRBV3-1 to TRBJ2-2, with TRBD1 matching 7 bases. This CDR3 contains 15 residues. The germline V gene has CDR1 LGHDT and CDR2 YNNKEL (reference sequence). V trimming: 3 bases; J trimming: 3 bases; junction bases outside the gene matches: 4. The CDR3 loop reads CASSHRGQHTGELFF. CDR3 DNA sequence: TGTGCCAGCAGCCACCGGGGACAGCACACCGGGGAGCTGTTTTTT.

The rearrangement joins TRBV20-1 to TRBJ1-2; tentative D call: TRBD1 (6 bases). Germline lookup yields CDR1 DFQATT and CDR2 SNEGSKA (reference sequence). V was pared by 6 bases and J by 2 bases, with 13 bases between. This CDR3 spans 13 amino acids. The CDR3: CSATGTRNYGYTF. The CDR3 DNA reads TGCAGTGCCACAGGGACAAGAAACTATGGCTACACCTTC.

This clonotype appeared once. This chain joins TRBV20-1 and TRBJ2-7, with D perhaps matching TRBD1 (5 bases). The germline V and J ends were trimmed by 5 bases and 3 bases, with 17 bases remaining between them. The CDR3 length is 14 residues. Germline CDR1 reads DFQATT; CDR2 reads SNEGSKA (reference sequence). The CDR3 loop is CSAEDRNKNYEQYF. CDR3 sequence (DNA): TGCAGTGCTGAAGACAGAAACAAGAACTACGAGCAGTACTTC.

The CDR3 coding sequence is TGTGCCAGCAACAGCCAAGAGAGGACTTTCTTT. As protein: CASNSQERTFF. The chain employs TRBV3-1 and TRBJ1-1; no reliable D call. The V gene lost 7 bases and the J gene lost 12 bases, with 15 bases spanning the gap. CDR1 is LGHDT, CDR2 YNNKEL, per germline (reference sequence). The CDR3 is 11 residues long. The full variable domain, its missing parts supplied by reference TRBV3-1 and TRBJ1-1, is DTAVSQTPKYLVTQMGNDKSIKCEQNLGHDTMYWYKQDSKKFLKIMFSYNNKELIINETVPNRFSPKSPDKAHLNLHINSLELGDSAVYFCASNSQERTFFGQGTRLTVV.

The chain has TRBV7-6 and TRBJ2-5, with D unclear. Germline CDR1 and CDR2: SGHVS and FNYEAQ. The CDR3 is 13 residues long. The V gene lost 6 bases and the J gene lost 6 bases, with 14 bases spanning the gap. The CDR3 here is CASRQMTGQTQYF. For the CDR3, the DNA is TGTGCCAGCAGACAAATGACCGGGCAGACCCAGTACTTC. The full variable domain, in which reference TRBV7-6 and TRBJ2-5 provide the parts outside the CDR3, is GAGVSQSPRYKVTKRGQDVALRCDPISGHVSLYWYRQALGQGPEFLTYFNYEAQQDKSGLPNDRFSAERPEGSISTLTIQRTEQRDSAMYRCASRQMTGQTQYFGPGTRLLVL.

This rearrangement joins TRBV7-8 to TRBJ1-3; D is uncertain. V shed 5 bases and J shed 2 bases, with 10 bases lying between them. This CDR3 has 14 amino acids. In germline, CDR1 is SGHVS, CDR2 FQNEAQ. For the CDR3, the DNA is TGTGCCAGCAGCGAAGGGTATCCTGGAAACACCATATATTTT. Residues: CASSEGYPGNTIYF.

This clonotype was observed a handful of times. The chain carries TRBV7-3 and TRBJ2-2; 7 bases agree with TRBD1. This CDR3 is 13 amino acids long. Germline CDR1 SGHTA, CDR2 FQGTGA. V was clipped by 4 bases and J by 7 bases; unmatched bases: 3. The CDR3 is CASSSQGVGELFF. Here the CDR3 DNA reads TGTGCCAGCAGCTCCCAGGGGGTCGGGGAGCTGTTTTTT. The entire variable domain, with the rest obtained from reference TRBV7-3 and TRBJ2-2, is as follows: GAGVSQTPSNKVTEKGKYVELRCDPISGHTALYWYRQSLGQGPEFLIYFQGTGAADDSGLPNDRFFAVRPEGSVSTLKIQRTERGDSAVYLCASSSQGVGELFFGEGSRLTVL.

The genes are TRBV7-2 and TRBJ2-7; no firm D call. Trimming stripped 4 bases from V and 2 bases from J, with 9 bases between. CDR3 length: 13 amino acids. Germline CDR1 and CDR2: SGHTA and FQGNSA. CDR3 bases: TGTGCCAGCAGCTCGAGAAGAGCCTACGAGCAGTACTTC. Translated, it gives CASSSRRAYEQYF.

This clonotype was found many times. The rearrangement uses TRBV4-2 and TRBJ2-1; no firm D call. The CDR3 totals 13 residues. Per the germline V gene, CDR1 is LGHNA and CDR2 is YNFKEQ. The V end was cut by 1 base, the J end by 9 bases, with 10 bases between. DNA of the CDR3: TGTGCCAGCAGCCAAGTTGGTAGGGCTGAGCAGTTCTTC. Translation: CASSQVGRAEQFF.

This clonotype occurred many times. The rearrangement joins TRBV12-3 or TRBV12-4 to TRBJ2-6, with D uncertain. The CDR3 runs to 13 residues. Trimming left V 3 bases short and J 2 bases short, with 2 bases between. Here the CDR3 reads CASSFPGANVLTF. The CDR3 region has the DNA TGTGCCAGCAGTTTCCCTGGGGCCAACGTCCTGACTTTC.

A word on this clonotype: The junction and the germline gene differ at one end; a read error may be behind it. The rearrangement joins TRBV5-6 to TRBJ2-5; TRBD2 is a possible D gene (5 bases). This CDR3 contains 13 residues. Germline assignment: CDR1 SGHDT and CDR2 YYEEEE. CDR3 protein: CASSSTLDSSWDF. The CDR3 DNA reads TGTGCCAGCAGCTCCACTCTGGACTCGTCTTGGGACTTC.

This chain uses TRBV4-2 with TRBJ1-4, with 7 bases identical to TRBD1. Per germline, CDR1 LGHNA and CDR2 YNFKEQ. This CDR3 has 17 residues. The V segment lost 1 base and the J segment 8 bases; nucleotides outside the gene matches: 13. The CDR3 bases are TGTGCCAGCAGCCAAGTTCGAAAACAGGGGAGAGAGGAAAAACTGTTTTTT. It is translated as CASSQVRKQGREEKLFF.

This clonotype occurred a few times. The V and J genes are TRBV7-3 and TRBJ1-1; D is unclear. The germline CDR1 and CDR2 sequences are SGHTA and FQGTGA. The germline V and J ends were trimmed by 5 bases and 1 base, with 8 bases remaining between them. This CDR3 has 13 amino acids. The CDR3 DNA sequence: TGTGCCAGCAGCGCTAAGAGGAACACTGAAGCTTTCTTT. Translation: CASSAKRNTEAFF.

The chain recombines TRBV20-1 with TRBJ1-6; D remains ambiguous. The CDR3 has 18 amino acids. Per germline, CDR1 DFQATT and CDR2 SNEGSKA (reference sequence). Deletions cut 0 bases from V and 4 bases from J, with 19 bases between. The CDR3 bases are TGCAGTGCTAGAGATCCCACCCTTGGACGGAAATATAATTCACCCCTCCACTTT. Translation: CSARDPTLGRKYNSPLHF.

J is TRBJ2-1 and V is TRBV20-1, with 14 bases matching TRBD2. The V segment lost 6 bases and the J segment 6 bases; nucleotides outside the gene matches: 4. CDR1 and CDR2 from the germline V gene are DFQATT and SNEGSKA (reference sequence). This CDR3 is 14 amino acids long. CDR3 amino acids: CSASGTSGSNEQFF. The CDR3 nucleotides are TGCAGTGCGTCCGGGACTAGCGGGAGCAATGAGCAGTTCTTC.

V and J are TRBV4-2 and TRBJ2-3; 8 bases map to TRBD2. The V gene end was trimmed by 0 bases and the J gene end by 5 bases; junction bases not matched to a gene: 10. This CDR3 is built from 17 residues. Looked up from germline, CDR1 is LGHNA and CDR2 is YNFKEQ. CDR3 coding DNA: TGTGCCAGCAGCCAAGAAAACGTAGCGGGGAAGGGAGATACGCAGTATTTT. Its translation is CASSQENVAGKGDTQYF.

V usage is TRBV6-1 and J usage is TRBJ2-3; no clear D. Deletions cut 4 bases from V and 5 bases from J, with 13 bases between. Germline V gene sequence: CDR1 MNHNS, CDR2 SASEGT. The CDR3 spans 14 residues. CDR3 sequence reads: CASSVGPGGDTQYF. The CDR3 nucleotides read TGTGCCAGCAGTGTCGGGCCAGGTGGAGATACGCAGTATTTT.

The DNA of the CDR3 is TGTGCCTGGAGTGTACAGGACTACTATGGCTACACCTTC. Protein: CAWSVQDYYGYTF. The chain recombines TRBV30 with TRBJ1-2, with D perhaps matching TRBD1 (5 bases). Trimming shortened V by 0 bases and J by 3 bases, and 8 bases separated the two germline ends. Germline V gene data show CDR1 as GTSNPN and CDR2 as SVGIG (reference sequence). CDR3 size: 13 residues.

V usage is TRBV11-2 and J usage is TRBJ2-1; tentative D call: TRBD2 (6 bases). This CDR3 is built from 18 residues. Trimming cost V 4 bases and J 4 bases, with 23 bases left between them. Germline lookup yields CDR1 SGHAT and CDR2 FQNNGV. DNA for the CDR3: TGTGCCAGCAGCTCCATCCCAGCGGGTGGGTTACCGTACAATGAGCAGTTCTTC. Translation: CASSSIPAGGLPYNEQFF.

V is TRBV5-1 and J is TRBJ1-1, with 9 positions matching TRBD1. The germline CDR1 and CDR2 sequences are SGHRS and YFSETQ. The CDR3 consists of 14 residues. The ends lost 2 bases at V and 6 bases at J; junction bases unmatched: 5. This chain's CDR3 is CASSLQGASAEAFF. The CDR3 DNA follows: TGCGCCAGCAGCTTACAGGGGGCTAGTGCTGAAGCTTTCTTT.

The genes are TRBV9 and TRBJ2-1; TRBD1 is a possible D gene (7 bases). The CDR3 is 15 residues long. V lost 0 bases to trimming and J lost 3 bases, with 10 bases between them. Germline assignment: CDR1 SGDLS and CDR2 YYNGEE. Here the CDR3 reads CASSVDRGGYNEQFF. In DNA, the CDR3 is TGTGCCAGCAGCGTAGACAGGGGAGGCTACAATGAGCAGTTCTTC.

Concerning this clonotype: At one boundary the junction diverges from the germline segment, which might be a read error. The CDR3 reads CVTSRDILAGRVEQFF. The CDR3 coding sequence is TGTGTCACCAGCAGAGATATTCTAGCGGGGAGAGTTGAGCAGTTCTTC. V and J are TRBV15 and TRBJ2-1, with 9 positions matching TRBD2. Per the germline V gene, CDR1 is LNHNV and CDR2 is YYDKDF (reference sequence). This CDR3 region has 16 residues.

The chain joins TRBV4-1 to TRBJ2-5; D perhaps matches TRBD1 (6 bases). The CDR3 has 16 residues. V lost 2 bases, J lost 0 bases, and 13 bases lay in between. Germline CDR1 and CDR2: MGHRA and YSYEKL. CDR3 loop: CASSQFPNRDQETQYF. CDR3 DNA sequence: TGCGCCAGCAGCCAATTCCCCAACAGGGACCAAGAGACCCAGTACTTC.

This sequence joins TRBV12-3 or TRBV12-4 and TRBJ2-6; 10 positions match TRBD1. V was pared by 5 bases and J by 0 bases, with 7 bases of the junction left unmatched. The CDR3 length is 18 residues. The CDR3 reads CASSPKGQGRSGANVLTF. CDR3 in DNA: TGTGCCAGCAGTCCTAAGGGACAGGGGCGCTCTGGGGCCAACGTCCTGACTTTC.